These 20 T cell receptor beta chains share one sample of origin, sequenced in a study of blood T cell repertoires in COVID-19 (dated by TCRdb to between 2020 and 2021). The receptor library was made with the immunoSEQ multiplex PCR assay. What TCRdb holds here is the immuneACCESS table cut down to in-frame rearrangements. Part of the clones is not present; checked against another copy, under half of the missing clones reflect an unresolved V gene, and the others are unexplained. Recorded for this sample are around 220,000 clones; 80% to 85% of them occurred a single time. 15% to 20% of the sample rests with the top ten. The sequencing input was peripheral blood. The receptors were gathered from a man aged 25-40 years with active or convalescent COVID-19.

This clone was observed a handful of times. The rearrangement uses TRBV12-5 and TRBJ2-3; 11 bases map to TRBD2. The CDR3 has 15 amino acids. With V trimmed by 5 bases and J by 5 bases, 6 bases remained unmatched. From germline, CDR1 is LGHNT and CDR2 FRNRAP. The CDR3 reads CASGVAGGPGDTQYF. DNA for the CDR3: TGTGCTAGTGGTGTAGCGGGGGGGCCCGGAGATACGCAGTATTTT.

In its sample, this clone was seen a few times. The CDR3 bases are TGTGCCAGCAGCCAAGAGTATTGGGGAGCACCCCTCCACTTT. It encodes CASSQEYWGAPLHF. V usage is TRBV3-1 (or the pseudogene TRBV3-2) and J usage is TRBJ1-6; unclear D gene. The CDR3 spans 14 residues. Germline loops: CDR1 LGHDT, CDR2 YNNKEL (reference sequence). Trimming cost V 0 bases and J 11 bases, with 11 bases left between them.

The J gene is TRBJ1-1, the V gene TRBV4-1, with 12 bases identical to TRBD1. This CDR3 has 15 amino acids. J lost 11 bases, V lost 3 bases, and 10 bases had no gene match. CDR1 MGHRA and CDR2 YSYEKL come from the germline V gene. The CDR3 nucleotides read TGCGCCAGCAGCCATACCGTACCGGGACAGGGGGCGGCTTTCTTT. Encoded protein: CASSHTVPGQGAAFF.

The chain employs TRBV5-6 and TRBJ2-1, with D unclear. The CDR3 is 11 residues long. V dropped 3 bases and J dropped 11 bases, with 9 bases sitting between them. Germline V gene lookup returns CDR1 SGHDT and CDR2 YYEEEE. The CDR3 protein is CASSSSQQQFF. The DNA for the CDR3 is TGTGCCAGCAGCTCGAGTCAACAGCAGTTCTTC.

The chain uses TRBV28 and TRBJ2-5, with D uncertain. With 3 bases removed from V and 5 bases from J, the gap between germline ends came to 16 bases. There are 15 residues in the CDR3. Germline-derived CDR1 and CDR2 are MDHEN and SYDVKM. The CDR3 protein is CASSLGRHLGETQYF. As DNA, the CDR3 is TGTGCCAGCAGTTTGGGCCGGCACCTTGGGGAGACCCAGTACTTC.

This rearrangement joins TRBV5-5 to TRBJ1-1, with D unclear. V shed 4 bases and J shed 1 base, with 11 bases lying between them. Germline V gives CDR1 SGHKS, CDR2 YYEKEE (reference sequence). CDR3 length equals 14 residues. CDR3 bases: TGTGCCAGCAGCCGACGGGGAGCGAACACTGAAGCTTTCTTT. The encoded protein is CASSRRGANTEAFF.

The V and J genes are TRBV4-1 and TRBJ1-1; 7 positions match TRBD1. CDR3 size: 13 residues. In germline, CDR1 is MGHRA, CDR2 YSYEKL. V shed 4 bases and J 7 bases; nucleotides not matched to a gene: 6. Here the CDR3 DNA reads TGCGCCAGCAGCCGAGAGACAGGGTTTGAAGCTTTCTTT. Translation: CASSRETGFEAFF.

The rearrangement links TRBV7-9 to TRBJ1-5; 7 nucleotides match TRBD1. The V segment lost 5 bases and the J segment 3 bases; nucleotides outside the gene matches: 10. Germline V gene data show CDR1 as SEHNR and CDR2 as FQNEAQ (reference sequence). This CDR3 has 16 amino acids. The CDR3 loop is CASSIPPGTANQPQHF. The CDR3 bases are TGTGCCAGCAGCATCCCCCCCGGGACAGCCAATCAGCCCCAGCATTTT. The complete variable domain, with remaining parts taken from reference TRBV7-9 and TRBJ1-5, reads DTGVSQNPRHKITKRGQNVTFRCDPISEHNRLYWYRQTLGQGPEFLTYFQNEAQLEKSRLLSDRFSAERPKGSFSTLEIQRTEQGDSAMYLCASSIPPGTANQPQHFGDGTRLSIL.

The rearrangement joins TRBV11-3 to TRBJ2-3; 10 bases are shared with TRBD1. Germline V gene sequence: CDR1 SGHNT, CDR2 YENEEA. Losses at the gene ends were 5 bases for V and 2 bases for J; bases not matched to a gene: 7. The CDR3 is made up of 16 amino acids. The CDR3 nucleotides read TGTGCCAGCAGCGCCCGGGACAGGGGATCCACAGATACGCAGTATTTT. Translated, it gives CASSARDRGSTDTQYF.

The chain uses TRBV7-9 and TRBJ2-3, with D possibly TRBD1 on 6 matching bases. V lost 0 bases, J lost 5 bases, and 18 bases lay in between. The CDR3 covers 17 residues. The germline V gene has CDR1 SEHNR and CDR2 FQNEAQ (reference sequence). CDR3 amino acids: CASSLAMGATGKDTQYF. CDR3 sequence (DNA): TGTGCCAGCAGCTTAGCGATGGGGGCGACTGGTAAAGATACGCAGTATTTT.

This sequence joins TRBV4-3 and TRBJ2-1; D is undetermined. V lost 0 bases to trimming and J lost 0 bases, with 12 bases between them. Germline assignment: CDR1 LGHNA and CDR2 YSLEER. The CDR3 consists of 17 residues. The CDR3 sequence: CASSQDPAPSSYNEQFF. Here the CDR3 DNA reads TGCGCCAGCAGCCAAGATCCCGCTCCGAGCTCCTACAATGAGCAGTTCTTC.

CDR3 region: CASSSRLNQPQHF. As DNA, the CDR3 is TGTGCCAGCAGCTCCAGACTCAATCAGCCCCAGCATTTT. The rearrangement links TRBV7-2 to TRBJ1-5; D gene unclear. The V gene lost 4 bases and the J gene lost 3 bases, with 7 bases spanning the gap. The CDR3 is 13 residues long. Per the germline V gene, CDR1 is SGHTA and CDR2 is FQGNSA.

The rearrangement links TRBV5-1 to TRBJ2-3, with D maybe TRBD2 (7 bases). Germline loops: CDR1 SGHRS, CDR2 YFSETQ. CDR3 length: 14 amino acids. V shed 2 bases and J shed 4 bases, with 11 bases lying between them. CDR3 sequence: CASSFGGAADTQYF. The CDR3 coding sequence is TGCGCCAGCAGCTTTGGGGGGGCCGCAGATACGCAGTATTTT.

The rearrangement links TRBV23-1 to TRBJ1-5; 7 bases match TRBD1. TRBV23-1 falls under the ORF class, with uncertain function. Trimming at V came to 4 bases and at J to 5 bases, leaving 8 bases not matched to a gene. The CDR3 runs to 15 residues. For the CDR3, the DNA is TGCGCCAGCAGTCCGAGGCCCGGGACAGATCAGCCCCAGCATTTT. Residues: CASSPRPGTDQPQHF.

This chain links TRBV21-1 with TRBJ1-4. TRBV21-1 is labeled a pseudogene. The CDR3 spans 18 residues. The CDR3 spells CASSKKNTGGIANEKLFF. The CDR3 DNA sequence: TGTGCCAGCAGCAAAAAGAACACCGGGGGGATCGCTAATGAAAAACTGTTTTTT.

The V and J genes are TRBV9 and TRBJ1-2; D may be TRBD1 (5 bases). Trimming stripped 0 bases from V and 6 bases from J, with 12 bases between. Germline V lookup: CDR1 SGDLS, CDR2 YYNGEE. This CDR3 comprises 14 residues. CDR3 amino acids: CASSVGRGGNGYTF. The CDR3 nucleotides read TGTGCCAGCAGCGTAGGACGGGGCGGGAATGGCTACACCTTC.

This clone has a handful of counts. V is TRBV7-6 and J is TRBJ2-1; TRBD2 matches at 11 bases. CDR3 length: 16 residues. The germline CDR1 and CDR2 sequences are SGHVS and FNYEAQ. J lost 4 bases, V lost 0 bases, and 2 bases had no gene match. The CDR3, as DNA: TGTGCCAGCAGCTTAGCCGCTAGCGGGGGGTACAATGAGCAGTTCTTC. Translated: CASSLAASGGYNEQFF. Using reference TRBV7-6 and TRBJ2-1 for the parts outside the CDR3, the full variable domain is GAGVSQSPRYKVTKRGQDVALRCDPISGHVSLYWYRQALGQGPEFLTYFNYEAQQDKSGLPNDRFSAERPEGSISTLTIQRTEQRDSAMYRCASSLAASGGYNEQFFGPGTRLTVL.

The rearrangement uses TRBV6-5 and TRBJ2-3; D unresolved. V lost 2 bases and J lost 6, with 6 bases in between. CDR3 length: 12 residues. Per germline, CDR1 MNHEY and CDR2 SVGAGI. CDR3 in DNA: TGTGCCAGCAGTTACGACTGGGATACGCAGTATTTT. It is translated as CASSYDWDTQYF.

The chain links TRBV3-1 (or the pseudogene TRBV3-2) to TRBJ2-1, with 7 bases identical to TRBD1. CDR1 LGHDT and CDR2 YNNKEL come from the germline V gene (reference sequence). The CDR3 is 15 residues long. Unmatched junction bases numbered 9, after V lost 6 bases and J lost 4 bases. This CDR3 reads CASSHRDSNYNEQFF. CDR3 DNA sequence: TGTGCCAGCAGTCACCGGGACAGTAATTACAATGAGCAGTTCTTC.

The chain has TRBV27 and TRBJ1-2, with TRBD1 identical over 8 bases. This CDR3 has 13 residues. Germline CDR1 and CDR2: MNHEY and SMNVEV (reference sequence). Trimming cost V 11 bases and J 8 bases; bases outside gene matches: 13. The CDR3 loop reads CAGTGGTRRGYTF. CDR3 in DNA: TGTGCCGGCACAGGGGGGACCCGTCGGGGCTACACCTTC.